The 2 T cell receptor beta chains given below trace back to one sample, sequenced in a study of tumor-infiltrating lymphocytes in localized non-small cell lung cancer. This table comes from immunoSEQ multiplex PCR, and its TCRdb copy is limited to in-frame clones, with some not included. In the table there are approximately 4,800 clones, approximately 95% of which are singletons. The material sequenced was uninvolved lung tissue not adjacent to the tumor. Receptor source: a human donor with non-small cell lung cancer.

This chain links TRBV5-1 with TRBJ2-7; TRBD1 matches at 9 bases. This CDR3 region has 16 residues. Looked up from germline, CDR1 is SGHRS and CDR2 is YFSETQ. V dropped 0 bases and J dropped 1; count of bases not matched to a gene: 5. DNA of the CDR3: TGCGCCAGCAGCTTGGATGGCGGGACAGGGTCCTACGAGCAGTACTTC. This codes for CASSLDGGTGSYEQYF.

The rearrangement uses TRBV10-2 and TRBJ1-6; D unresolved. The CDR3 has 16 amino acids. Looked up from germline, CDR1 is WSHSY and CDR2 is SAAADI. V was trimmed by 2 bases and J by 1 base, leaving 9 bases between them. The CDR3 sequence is CASSETGVSYNSPLHF. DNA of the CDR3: TGCGCCAGCAGTGAGACCGGTGTTTCCTATAATTCACCCCTCCACTTT.